Presented here are 30 T cell receptor beta chains from one specimen sequenced in a study of T and B cells in COVID-19 patients. Multiplex PCR with BIOMED2 TRB-A/B primer pools amplified TRB rearrangements. One entry per CDR3 protein, called by TCRdb with MiXCR from the multiplex PCR reads. This table holds more than 4,500 distinct CDR3 sequences, about 30% found once. From blood, about 250-550 ng of genomic DNA served as TRB template. Sequencing used blood. The origin of the receptors is a human donor with active COVID-19.

V gene TRBV12-3 or TRBV12-4 combines with J gene TRBJ2-3, with 8 bases fitting TRBD2. This CDR3 comprises 15 residues. Trimming removed 4 bases from V and 8 bases from J; junction bases left unmatched: 11. CDR3 nucleotide sequence: TGTGCCAGCAGTTGGGGGGCGGGGGGCCAGATTACGCAGTATTTT. Its translation is CASSWGAGGQITQYF.

By sample share, this clonotype is medium-sized. V gene TRBV15 combines with J gene TRBJ2-3, with D hard to call. The CDR3 length is 14 residues. V gave up 1 base and J gave up 4 bases, with 9 bases separating them. CDR1 and CDR2 (germline): LNHNV, YYDKDF (reference sequence). This CDR3 is CATSRVGKSDTQYF. The DNA of the CDR3 is TGTGCCACCAGCAGAGTAGGGAAATCAGATACGCAGTATTTT.

This clonotype was seen only a few times. The chain has TRBV7-2 and TRBJ1-4; 7 nucleotides agree with TRBD1. The germline V gene has CDR1 SGHTA and CDR2 FQGNSA. Trimming cost V 5 bases and J 0 bases; bases outside gene matches: 3. This CDR3 comprises 15 residues. The CDR3 DNA is TGTGCCAGCAGCCTAGACAGGGCAACTAATGAAAAACTGTTTTTT. Protein product: CASSLDRATNEKLFF.

This chain uses TRBV7-6 with TRBJ1-1, with D maybe TRBD1 (6 bases). Germline V gives CDR1 SGHVS, CDR2 FNYEAQ. CDR3 length: 15 amino acids. CDR3 residues: CVRSLGGKAGTEAFF. The CDR3 nucleotides read TGTGTCAGAAGCTTGGGGGGCAAGGCGGGCACTGAAGCTTTCTTT.

Relative to its sample, this clonotype is medium-sized. V usage is TRBV12-3 or TRBV12-4 and J usage is TRBJ2-1, with 10 bases fitting TRBD1. The CDR3 covers 13 residues. Losses at the gene ends were 4 bases for V and 6 bases for J; bases not matched to a gene: 0. The CDR3 protein is CASSWTGGNEQFF. The DNA of the CDR3 is TGTGCCAGCAGTTGGACAGGGGGCAATGAGCAGTTCTTC.

In its sample, this clonotype ranks as medium-sized (0.01 to 0.1%). The rearrangement uses TRBV19 and TRBJ2-5, with a weak D call TRBD1 (6 bases). The CDR3 spans 12 residues. Trimming removed 11 bases at V and 5 bases at J, with 15 bases between. CDR1 is LNHDA and CDR2 is SQIVND in the germline V gene (reference sequence). The chain's CDR3 is CASKGGSETQYF. The CDR3 region has the DNA TGTGCCTCAAAAGGGGGTTCGGAGACCCAGTACTTC.

This clonotype was picked up a small number of times. This CDR3 reads CASSDTTTMNTEAFF. Written as DNA, the CDR3 is TGCGCCAGCAGCGACACAACGACTATGAACACTGAAGCTTTCTTT. The genes are TRBV5-1 and TRBJ1-1; D is undetermined. The CDR3 consists of 15 residues. Germline V gives CDR1 SGHRS, CDR2 YFSETQ. V dropped 4 bases and J dropped 0 bases, with 13 bases sitting between them.

This clonotype was seen only a few times. V gene TRBV5-1 combines with J gene TRBJ2-5, with TRBD1 as a possible D gene (6 bases). CDR3 length equals 15 residues. Germline lookup yields CDR1 SGHRS and CDR2 YFSETQ. The V end was cut by 9 bases, the J end by 3 bases, with 21 bases between. Here the CDR3 reads CATRQVVGREETQYF. The DNA for the CDR3 is TGCGCCACCAGACAGGTGGTGGGGAGAGAAGAGACCCAGTACTTC. Complete variable domain (other parts from reference TRBV5-1 and TRBJ2-5): KAGVTQTPRYLIKTRGQQVTLSCSPISGHRSVSWYQQTPGQGLQFLFEYFSETQRNKGNFPGRFSGRQFSNSRSEMNVSTLELGDSALYLCATRQVVGREETQYFGPGTRLLVL.

The J gene is TRBJ2-7, the V gene TRBV20-1, with TRBD2 matching 8 bases. V gave up 6 bases and J gave up 4 bases; unmatched junction bases: 8. Germline V gene sequence: CDR1 DFQATT, CDR2 SNEGSKA (reference sequence). CDR3 size: 13 residues. CDR3 protein: CSAPLAGGYEQYF. As DNA, the CDR3 is TGCAGTGCCCCCTTGGCGGGAGGTTACGAGCAGTACTTC.

V gene TRBV12-3 or TRBV12-4 combines with J gene TRBJ1-1; 9 nucleotides agree with TRBD1. J lost 2 bases, V lost 6 bases, and 4 bases had no gene match. CDR3 length: 14 amino acids. CDR3 sequence reads: CASSETGGNTEAFF. CDR3 bases: TGTGCCAGCAGCGAGACAGGGGGTAACACTGAAGCTTTCTTT.

CDR3 in DNA: TGTGCCAGCAGGTACGACGCGGGTTACACCGGGGAGCTGTTTTTT. Residues: CASRYDAGYTGELFF. This sequence joins TRBV12-3 or TRBV12-4 and TRBJ2-2, with D possibly TRBD2 on 5 matching bases. CDR3 size: 15 residues. Trimming cost V 6 bases and J 3 bases, with 14 bases left between them.

This clonotype is medium-sized (0.01 to 0.1%) in the sample. The chain carries TRBV19 and TRBJ1-5, with D possibly matching TRBD1 (6 bases). The CDR3 covers 16 residues. Germline assignment: CDR1 LNHDA and CDR2 SQIVND (reference sequence). V lost 5 bases and J lost 1, with 15 bases in between. The CDR3 region has the DNA TGTGCCAGTAGTGCCCGGGGGCAGAGCAGCAATCAGCCCCAGCATTTT. It codes for CASSARGQSSNQPQHF.

The V and J genes are TRBV4-2 and TRBJ2-5, with TRBD2 matching over 9 bases. The CDR3 is 16 amino acids. Germline CDR1 is LGHNA and CDR2 is YNFKEQ. The J segment lost 2 bases and the V segment lost 0 bases, leaving 4 bases of the junction unmatched. The CDR3 DNA sequence: TGTGCCAGCAGCCAAGAGCGGGGGGGGGGACAAGAGACCCAGTACTTC. Protein: CASSQERGGGQETQYF.

In this sample, this clonotype is medium-sized. The J gene is TRBJ2-6, the V gene TRBV6-5; no reliable D call. The germline CDR1 and CDR2 sequences are MNHEY and SVGAGI. V lost 7 bases to trimming and J lost 0 bases, with 10 bases between them. The CDR3 runs 15 residues. The CDR3 DNA reads TGTGCCAGCACCCTCAGTCTCTCTGGGGCCAACGTCCTGACTTTC. Amino acid sequence: CASTLSLSGANVLTF.

This clonotype is labeled medium-sized (0.01 to 0.1%). The chain links TRBV29-1 to TRBJ1-5; no clear D gene. The CDR3 covers 14 residues. Trimming shortened V by 4 bases and J by 0 bases, and 10 bases separated the two germline ends. Germline V gene sequence: CDR1 SQVTM, CDR2 ANQGSEA. The CDR3 region is CSVAERYSNQPQHF. CDR3 in DNA: TGCAGCGTTGCTGAACGGTATAGCAATCAGCCCCAGCATTTT.

This clonotype has a handful of counts. J is TRBJ1-1 and V is TRBV12-3 or TRBV12-4; no clear D. Trimming cost V 6 bases and J 6 bases, with 17 bases left between them. The CDR3 runs to 14 residues. In nucleotides, the CDR3 is TGTGCCAGCAGGGGGAGCGGGCTTGACGCTGAAGCTTTCTTT. Residues: CASRGSGLDAEAFF.

The chain joins TRBV5-5 to TRBJ1-4; D not certain. The CDR3 is 12 residues long. From germline, CDR1 is SGHKS and CDR2 YYEKEE (reference sequence). Deletions cut 2 bases from V and 4 bases from J, with 3 bases between. The CDR3: CASSFSNEKLFF. CDR3 sequence (DNA): TGTGCCAGCAGCTTCAGTAATGAAAAACTGTTTTTT.

Details on this clonotype: This may arise from a read error, as a much more abundant clone is one base away. For the CDR3, the DNA is TGTGCCAGCTCACCAACAGGGCACTACAATGAGCAGTTCTTC. Amino acid sequence: CASSPTGHYNEQFF. The rearrangement links TRBV18 to TRBJ2-1; tentatively, D is TRBD1 (6 bases). Germline CDR1 reads KGHSH; CDR2 reads LQKENI. Deletions cut 2 bases from V and 3 bases from J, with 8 bases between. CDR3 length equals 14 residues.

The chain links TRBV19 to TRBJ2-1; 10 bases map to TRBD1. The CDR3 length is 20 residues. V gave up 6 bases and J gave up 4 bases; unmatched junction bases: 21. Germline V gene lookup returns CDR1 LNHDA and CDR2 SQIVND (reference sequence). The CDR3 bases are TGTGCCAGTAGCCTGACAGGGGGCAGTACCCGCTTCCCCTCTTACAATGAGCAGTTCTTC. Translated: CASSLTGGSTRFPSYNEQFF.

This chain links TRBV20-1 with TRBJ1-4; D is ambiguous. The CDR3 has 14 amino acids. V lost 1 base and J 0 bases, leaving 6 bases between the germline ends. CDR1 is DFQATT, CDR2 SNEGSKA, per germline (reference sequence). For the CDR3, the DNA is TGCAGTGCTAGAGTGAATGCAACTAATGAAAAACTGTTTTTT. Encoded protein: CSARVNATNEKLFF.

The chain combines TRBV5-4 with TRBJ1-2; 7 nucleotides line up with TRBD1. Germline V lookup: CDR1 SGHNT, CDR2 YYREEE (reference sequence). Losses at the gene ends were 0 bases for V and 3 bases for J; bases not matched to a gene: 2. The CDR3 sequence is 14 residues long. CDR3 sequence reads: CASSLGDRDYGYTF. Here the CDR3 DNA reads TGTGCCAGCAGCTTGGGGGACAGAGACTATGGCTACACCTTC.

A word on this clonotype: A much larger clone lies one base from this, so it may be a read error. The chain joins TRBV5-6 to TRBJ2-1; D unresolved. V was trimmed by 0 bases and J by 16 bases, leaving 17 bases between them. This CDR3 spans 13 amino acids. The germline gives CDR1 SGHDT, CDR2 YYEEEE. The CDR3 region is CASSLGIRGGRFF. The CDR3 bases are TGTGCCAGCAGCTTGGGAATTCGTGGTGGTCGTTTCTTC.

This rearrangement joins TRBV12-3 or TRBV12-4 to TRBJ1-2; 11 bases map to TRBD1. J lost 6 bases, V lost 5 bases, and 5 bases had no gene match. This CDR3 has 14 amino acids. In nucleotides, the CDR3 is TGTGCCAGCAGTCCGGACAGGGGGCATAATGGCTACACCTTC. This translates into CASSPDRGHNGYTF.

This clonotype is judged medium-sized. V usage is TRBV6-2 or TRBV6-3 and J usage is TRBJ2-2; possibly TRBD2 for D (7 bases). Deletions cut 2 bases from V and 4 bases from J, with 11 bases between. Germline V gene lookup returns CDR1 MNHEY and CDR2 SVGEGT. The CDR3 sequence is 15 residues long. The chain's CDR3 is CASSYRGGPTGELFF. CDR3 sequence (DNA): TGTGCCAGCAGTTACAGGGGGGGGCCCACCGGGGAGCTGTTTTTT.

The gene calls are TRBV6-2 or TRBV6-3 and TRBJ1-1, with no clear D. Trimming took off 7 bases at V and 4 bases at J, with 13 bases between the two ends. The CDR3 loop spans 13 amino acids. Per germline, CDR1 MNHEY and CDR2 SVGEGT. CDR3 bases: TGTGCCAGCACCCCCCTTTCGGCCACTGAAGCTTTCTTT. Translated: CASTPLSATEAFF.

The chain has TRBV6-5 and TRBJ2-2, with unresolved D. Between the trimmed V and J ends, which lost 10 bases and 2 bases, there was a span of 11 bases. The CDR3 has 13 amino acids. Germline lookup yields CDR1 MNHEY and CDR2 SVGAGI. Here the CDR3 reads CATVLFNTGELFF. In DNA, the CDR3 is TGTGCCACAGTTCTCTTCAACACCGGGGAGCTGTTTTTT.

This clonotype is medium-sized (0.01 to 0.1%) in the sample. The chain links TRBV30 to TRBJ2-6; 10 nucleotides match TRBD1. J lost 0 bases, V lost 3 bases, and 8 bases had no gene match. Germline loops: CDR1 GTSNPN, CDR2 SVGIG (reference sequence). The length of the CDR3 is 18 residues. CDR3 protein: CAWRDDRGLLSGANVLTF. In nucleotides, the CDR3 is TGTGCCTGGAGGGACGACAGGGGGCTACTCTCTGGGGCCAACGTCCTGACTTTC.

This clonotype counts as medium-sized. The chain uses TRBV6-1 and TRBJ2-3; TRBD1 matches at 7 bases. This CDR3 comprises 17 residues. V was pared by 8 bases and J by 2 bases, with 16 bases of the junction left unmatched. Germline loops: CDR1 MNHNS, CDR2 SASEGT. The CDR3 sequence is CASRYRSSGGFTDTQYF. In DNA, the CDR3 is TGTGCCAGCCGATACCGGTCTTCAGGGGGTTTCACAGATACGCAGTATTTT.

V usage is TRBV21-1 and J usage is TRBJ2-1; TRBD1, the table's D call, lacks a check against the DNA. TRBV21-1 is a documented pseudogene. CDR3 length: 17 residues. The CDR3, as DNA: TGTGCCAGCAGCAAGGGTAGACAGGGGGCACCGAGGTATGAGCAGTTCTTC. Encoded protein: CASSKGRQGAPRYEQFF.

There are a few counts of this clonotype. The chain couples TRBV12-3 or TRBV12-4 to TRBJ2-1; the match to TRBD2 covers 7 bases. CDR3 size: 15 residues. V was pared by 8 bases and J by 3 bases, with 10 bases of the junction left unmatched. The chain's CDR3 is CASVPGGGLYNEQFF. DNA of the CDR3: TGTGCCAGCGTCCCGGGCGGGGGTCTCTACAATGAGCAGTTCTTC.